The source of this T cell receptor beta chain is a study of CD8 T cells in ankylosing spondylitis. Study results and limitations: Some of the motif variants had earlier been found in reactive arthritis patients' fluid and blood. What appeared characteristic of ankylosing spondylitis blood was a TCR beta motif of eight highly homologous variants. Disease-linked clones proved CD8+ and comparatively uncommon in peripheral blood. It was reported that disease-linked clones were significantly enriched in matched ankylosing spondylitis synovial fluid.

Only a few counts were recorded for this clonotype. Its antigen is undetermined. TCRdb re-analysed the 5' RACE reads in MiXCR, keeping a single row per CDR3 protein. Of around 390,000 distinct CDR3 sequences listed, about a fifth are singletons. Input material: blood, either unsorted or a sorted T cell fraction (not recorded which). The receptor comes from a male donor with ankylosing spondylitis.

This CDR3 reads CASSSTSYQPQHF. CDR3 nucleotides: TGTGCCAGCAGCTCGACAAGTTATCAGCCCCAGCATTTT. The J gene is TRBJ1-5, the V gene TRBV7-9; the D is unclear. The CDR3 covers 13 residues. V was cut by 4 bases and J by 5 bases, with 9 bases left in between. Germline V lookup: CDR1 SEHNR, CDR2 FQNEAQ (reference sequence).